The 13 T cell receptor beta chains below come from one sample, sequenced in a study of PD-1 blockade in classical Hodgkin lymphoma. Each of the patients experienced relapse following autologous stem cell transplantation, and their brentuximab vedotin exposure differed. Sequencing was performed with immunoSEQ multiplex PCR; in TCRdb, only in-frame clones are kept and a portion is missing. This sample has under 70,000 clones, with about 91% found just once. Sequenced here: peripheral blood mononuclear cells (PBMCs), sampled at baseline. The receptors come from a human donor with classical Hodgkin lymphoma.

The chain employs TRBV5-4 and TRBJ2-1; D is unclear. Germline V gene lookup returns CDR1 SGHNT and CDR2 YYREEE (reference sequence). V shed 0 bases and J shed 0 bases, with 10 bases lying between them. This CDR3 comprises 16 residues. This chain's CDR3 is CASSLGSFNSYNEQFF. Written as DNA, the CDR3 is TGTGCCAGCAGCTTGGGTAGCTTTAACTCCTACAATGAGCAGTTCTTC.

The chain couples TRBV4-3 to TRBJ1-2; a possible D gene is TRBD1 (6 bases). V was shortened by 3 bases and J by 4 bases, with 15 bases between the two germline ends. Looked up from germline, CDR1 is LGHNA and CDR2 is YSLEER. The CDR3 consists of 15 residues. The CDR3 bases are TGCGCCAGCAGCCAGTACCACAGGGAAAGCTATGGCTACACCTTC. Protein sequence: CASSQYHRESYGYTF.

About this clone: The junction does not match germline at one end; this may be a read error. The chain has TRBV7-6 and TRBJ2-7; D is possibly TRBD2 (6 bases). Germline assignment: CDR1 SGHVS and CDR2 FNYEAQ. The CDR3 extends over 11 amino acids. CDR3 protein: CASSFVSGEVF. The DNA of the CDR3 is TGTGCCAGCAGCTTTGTAAGTGGGGAGGTGTTC.

The CDR3: CASSQDWGAIGSYEQYF. In DNA, the CDR3 is TGCGCCAGCAGCCAAGATTGGGGCGCTATAGGTTCCTACGAGCAGTACTTC. The chain links TRBV4-3 to TRBJ2-7, with a tentative D call TRBD1 (5 bases). Looked up from germline, CDR1 is LGHNA and CDR2 is YSLEER. Trimming left V 0 bases short and J 1 base short, with 16 bases between. The CDR3 covers 17 residues.

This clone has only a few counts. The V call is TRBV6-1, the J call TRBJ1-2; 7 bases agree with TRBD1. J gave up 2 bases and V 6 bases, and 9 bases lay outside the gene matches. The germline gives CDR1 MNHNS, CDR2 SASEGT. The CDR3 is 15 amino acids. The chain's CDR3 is CASRPSQGGNYGYTF. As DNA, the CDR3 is TGTGCCAGCAGGCCCTCCCAGGGGGGCAACTATGGCTACACCTTC.

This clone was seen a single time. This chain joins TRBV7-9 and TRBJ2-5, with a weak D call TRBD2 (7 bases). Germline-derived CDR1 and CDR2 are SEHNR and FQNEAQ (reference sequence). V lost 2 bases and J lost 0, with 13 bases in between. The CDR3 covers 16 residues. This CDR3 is CASSLSAGAYQETQYF. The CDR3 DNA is TGTGCCAGCAGCTTATCCGCGGGGGCTTACCAAGAGACCCAGTACTTC.

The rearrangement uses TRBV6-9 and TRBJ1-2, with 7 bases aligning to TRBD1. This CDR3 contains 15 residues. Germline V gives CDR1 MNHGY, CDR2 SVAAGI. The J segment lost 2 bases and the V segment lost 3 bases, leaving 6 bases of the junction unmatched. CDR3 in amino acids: CASSYETGPNYGYTF. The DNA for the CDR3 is TGTGCCAGCAGTTACGAGACAGGGCCCAACTATGGCTACACCTTC.

The CDR3 DNA follows: TGTGCCAGCAGTTATGGCGGTCACCGAAACTACGAGCAGTACTTC. Amino acids: CASSYGGHRNYEQYF. The chain has TRBV6-5 and TRBJ2-7; D gene uncertain. V was pared by 3 bases and J by 3 bases, with 15 bases between. The germline gives CDR1 MNHEY, CDR2 SVGAGI. The CDR3 has 15 residues.

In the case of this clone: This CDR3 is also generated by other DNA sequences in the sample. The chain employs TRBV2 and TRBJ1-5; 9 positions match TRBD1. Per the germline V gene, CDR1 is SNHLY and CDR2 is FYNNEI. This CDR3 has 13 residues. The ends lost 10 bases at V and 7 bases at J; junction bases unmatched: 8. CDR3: CAIKNRGQQPQHF. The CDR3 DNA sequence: TGTGCCATCAAAAACAGGGGGCAGCAGCCCCAGCATTTT.

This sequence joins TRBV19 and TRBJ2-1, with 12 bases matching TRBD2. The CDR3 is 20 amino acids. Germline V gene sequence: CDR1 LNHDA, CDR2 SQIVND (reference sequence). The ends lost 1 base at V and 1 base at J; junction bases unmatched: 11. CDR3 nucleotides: TGTGCCAGTAGTATAGGTCTAGCGGGGGGGTCACTTACATCCTACAATGAGCAGTTCTTC. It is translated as CASSIGLAGGSLTSYNEQFF.

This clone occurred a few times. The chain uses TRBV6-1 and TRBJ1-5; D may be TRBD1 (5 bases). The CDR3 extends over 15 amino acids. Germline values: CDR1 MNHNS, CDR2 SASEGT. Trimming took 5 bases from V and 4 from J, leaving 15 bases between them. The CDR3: CASSNWGRLNQPQHF. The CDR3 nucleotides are TGTGCCAGCAGTAATTGGGGACGGCTAAATCAGCCCCAGCATTTT.

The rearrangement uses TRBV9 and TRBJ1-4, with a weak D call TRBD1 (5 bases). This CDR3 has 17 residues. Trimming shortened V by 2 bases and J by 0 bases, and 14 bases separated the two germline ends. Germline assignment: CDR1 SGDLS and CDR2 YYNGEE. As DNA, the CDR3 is TGTGCCAGCAGCGTCGGGGCAGACCGCGCAACTAATGAAAAACTGTTTTTT. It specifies CASSVGADRATNEKLFF.

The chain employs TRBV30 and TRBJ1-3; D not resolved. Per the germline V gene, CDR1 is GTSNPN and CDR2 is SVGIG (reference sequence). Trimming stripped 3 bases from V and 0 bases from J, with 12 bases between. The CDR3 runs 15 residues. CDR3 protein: CAWSLPRSSGNTIYF. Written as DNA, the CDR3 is TGTGCCTGGAGCCTTCCTCGTTCCTCTGGAAACACCATATATTTT.